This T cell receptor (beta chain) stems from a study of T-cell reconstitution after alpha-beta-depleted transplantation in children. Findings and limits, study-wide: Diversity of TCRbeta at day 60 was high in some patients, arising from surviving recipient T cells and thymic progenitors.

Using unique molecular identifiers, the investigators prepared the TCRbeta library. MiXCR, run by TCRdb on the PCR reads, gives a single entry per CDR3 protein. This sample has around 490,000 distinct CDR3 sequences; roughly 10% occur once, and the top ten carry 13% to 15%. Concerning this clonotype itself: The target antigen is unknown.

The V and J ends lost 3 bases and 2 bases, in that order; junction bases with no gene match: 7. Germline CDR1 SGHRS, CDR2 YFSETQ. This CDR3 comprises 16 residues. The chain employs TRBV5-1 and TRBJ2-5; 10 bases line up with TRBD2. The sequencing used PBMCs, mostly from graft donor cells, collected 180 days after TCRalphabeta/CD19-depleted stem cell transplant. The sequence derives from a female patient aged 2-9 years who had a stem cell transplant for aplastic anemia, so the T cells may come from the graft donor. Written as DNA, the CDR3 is TGCGCCAGCAGCTCGGTTAGCGGGGGGCGGCAAGAGACCCAGTACTTC. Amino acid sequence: CASSSVSGGRQETQYF.